The entry that follows covers one T cell receptor (beta chain) sequence. Source study methods: Nucleated cell number was recorded as an estimate derived from reference gene primer amplification. Measured with immunoSEQ multiplex PCR; TCRdb has only the in-frame clones, and not every one. That table supplies the V and J calls and clone size; D and trimming were determined from the DNA. This table has 210,000 or so clones, roughly 90% appearing once. The data were obtained in a study of blood T cell repertoires in COVID-19. Turning to the study itself: Samples came from the United States, Italy and Spain, spanning acute and convalescent COVID-19. In each case, the material was cDNA or gDNA derived from T cells, B-cell-depleted T cells, or PBMCs.

This CDR3 comprises 15 residues. V lost 1 base and J 3 bases, leaving 14 bases between the germline ends. Germline V gene lookup returns CDR1 SGHRS and CDR2 YFSETQ. The sequencing input was peripheral blood. The clonotype comes from a woman between 55 and 75 years old with acute or convalescent COVID-19. This chain links TRBV5-1 with TRBJ2-7; D is perhaps TRBD1 (6 bases). The CDR3 DNA sequence: TGCGCCAGCAGCTTGCCGACAGGTGCGGGCTACGAGCAGTACTTC. Translating it yields CASSLPTGAGYEQYF.